This T cell receptor (beta chain) is drawn from a study of blood T cell repertoires in COVID-19. Study in general: T cells, B-cell-depleted T cells, or PBMCs supplied cDNA or gDNA.

How the authors handled the data: Estimation of nucleated cell counts relied on the amplification of reference gene primers. Data came from immunoSEQ multiplex PCR; TCRdb stores just in-frame clones and leaves some out. The DNA was the basis for D and trimming; V, J and clone size are from that table. Found here are about 250,000 clones, approximately 86% of them singletons; the top ten hold about 1.7%. The CDR3 consists of 15 residues. V trimming: 2 bases; J trimming: 9 bases; junction bases outside the gene matches: 8. Germline CDR1 is ENHRY and CDR2 is SYGVKD. The chain couples TRBV10-3 to TRBJ2-1; 9 bases line up with TRBD2. The clonotype originates from a woman aged 55-69 years who had recovered from COVID-19. Sample: peripheral blood. The CDR3 bases are TGTGCCATCAGTGAGGAGATAGCGGGGGCGGTTGAGCAGTTCTTC. As protein: CAISEEIAGAVEQFF.